Listed here are 9 T cell receptor beta chains from one sample, sequenced in a study of blood T cells in healthy people across ages (dated by TCRdb to the mid-2010s). To prepare the library, 5' RACE was applied. Sequencing relied on an Illumina HiSeq 2500. A second about 6 to 11 cycle PCR used a sample-barcoded 5' primer and a J-beta primer mix. The public reads were quality trimmed at Q25 with fastp and then assembled into clones with MiXCR by TCRdb, keeping productive beta chains. For every CDR3 protein sequence, its rows merge into one entry that carries the most common genes and DNA. The sample contains about 1.4 million distinct CDR3 sequences, roughly 60% of them found a single time. 5.5% to 8% of the sample rests with the top ten. The sequencing input was blood. The receptors were sampled from a man between 18 and 29 years old in good health.

Concerning this clonotype: A much larger clonotype is one base distant, so this may be a read error. The chain joins TRBV7-2 to TRBJ2-3, with D tentatively TRBD1 (6 bases). From germline, CDR1 is SGHTA and CDR2 FQGNSA. This CDR3 has 14 residues. V shed 1 base and J shed 2 bases, with 7 bases lying between them. This chain's CDR3 is CASSLGDTTDTQYF. Here the CDR3 DNA reads TGTGCCAGCAGCTTAGGGGACACCACAGATACGCAGTATTTT.

J is TRBJ1-2 and V is TRBV6-6; possible D gene TRBD1, 5 bases. V shed 5 bases and J shed 8 bases, with 12 bases lying between them. CDR1 is MNHNY, CDR2 SVGAGI, per germline (reference sequence). CDR3 size: 12 residues. CDR3 bases: TGTGCCAGCAGTCCGGGGGAGATCGGCTACACCTTC. Its translation is CASSPGEIGYTF.

CDR3 region: CASQKRDREIANVLTF. CDR3 coding DNA: TGCGCCAGCCAAAAGAGAGACAGGGAGATAGCCAACGTCCTGACTTTC. This sequence joins TRBV10-1 and TRBJ2-6; 7 positions match TRBD1. Germline CDR1 reads WNHNN; CDR2 reads SYGVQD (reference sequence). The CDR3 length is 16 residues. With 8 bases clipped from V and 7 bases from J, the junction kept 14 bases outside the gene matches.

V is TRBV6-2 or TRBV6-3 and J is TRBJ2-5; possible D gene TRBD2, 6 bases. The CDR3 is 15 amino acids. Trimming pared 6 bases from V and 3 bases from J, leaving 17 bases between. Per germline, CDR1 MNHEY and CDR2 SVGEGT. CDR3 in amino acids: CASSPSRLVKETQYF. In DNA form, the CDR3 reads TGTGCCAGCAGCCCATCAAGACTAGTAAAAGAGACCCAGTACTTC.

This clonotype was observed a handful of times. V and J are TRBV4-1 and TRBJ2-3; D is uncertain. The CDR3 covers 13 residues. Germline loops: CDR1 MGHRA, CDR2 YSYEKL. Trimming cost V 2 bases and J 3 bases, with 6 bases left between them. CDR3 nucleotides: TGCGCCAGCAGCCAACCGAAGACAGATACGCAGTATTTT. Translating it yields CASSQPKTDTQYF.

V is TRBV3-1 and J is TRBJ2-5; the D is unclear. Looked up from germline, CDR1 is LGHDT and CDR2 is YNNKEL (reference sequence). There are 16 residues in the CDR3. The germline V and J ends were trimmed by 4 bases and 1 base, with 16 bases remaining between them. CDR3 DNA: TGTGCCAGCAGCCTTTCGGCGGCAGGCCTCCAAGAGACCCAGTACTTC. Its protein is CASSLSAAGLQETQYF.

The chain combines TRBV4-2 with TRBJ1-2; no clear D gene. Trimming pared 1 base from V and 4 bases from J, leaving 10 bases between. Per the germline V gene, CDR1 is LGHNA and CDR2 is YNFKEQ. This CDR3 has 14 residues. DNA for the CDR3: TGTGCCAGCAGCCAAGGATCGGCGGGCTATGGCTACACCTTC. This gives the protein CASSQGSAGYGYTF.

The chain combines TRBV28 with TRBJ1-2, with 8 bases identical to TRBD1. Germline V lookup: CDR1 MDHEN, CDR2 SYDVKM. Trimming removed 5 bases from V and 7 bases from J; junction bases left unmatched: 9. This CDR3 contains 14 residues. The CDR3: CASSLPGTGGGYTF. CDR3 bases: TGTGCCAGCAGTCTCCCCGGGACAGGAGGTGGCTACACCTTC.

This chain joins TRBV3-1 and TRBJ2-5; the D is unclear. The last part of the DNA fits TRBJ2-1 better; the J call may be wrong. CDR3 size: 11 residues. Germline V lookup: CDR1 LGHDT, CDR2 YNNKEL (reference sequence). As DNA, the CDR3 is TGTGCCAGCAGCGAACAAGAGACCCAGTTCTTC. This sequence encodes CASSEQETQFF.